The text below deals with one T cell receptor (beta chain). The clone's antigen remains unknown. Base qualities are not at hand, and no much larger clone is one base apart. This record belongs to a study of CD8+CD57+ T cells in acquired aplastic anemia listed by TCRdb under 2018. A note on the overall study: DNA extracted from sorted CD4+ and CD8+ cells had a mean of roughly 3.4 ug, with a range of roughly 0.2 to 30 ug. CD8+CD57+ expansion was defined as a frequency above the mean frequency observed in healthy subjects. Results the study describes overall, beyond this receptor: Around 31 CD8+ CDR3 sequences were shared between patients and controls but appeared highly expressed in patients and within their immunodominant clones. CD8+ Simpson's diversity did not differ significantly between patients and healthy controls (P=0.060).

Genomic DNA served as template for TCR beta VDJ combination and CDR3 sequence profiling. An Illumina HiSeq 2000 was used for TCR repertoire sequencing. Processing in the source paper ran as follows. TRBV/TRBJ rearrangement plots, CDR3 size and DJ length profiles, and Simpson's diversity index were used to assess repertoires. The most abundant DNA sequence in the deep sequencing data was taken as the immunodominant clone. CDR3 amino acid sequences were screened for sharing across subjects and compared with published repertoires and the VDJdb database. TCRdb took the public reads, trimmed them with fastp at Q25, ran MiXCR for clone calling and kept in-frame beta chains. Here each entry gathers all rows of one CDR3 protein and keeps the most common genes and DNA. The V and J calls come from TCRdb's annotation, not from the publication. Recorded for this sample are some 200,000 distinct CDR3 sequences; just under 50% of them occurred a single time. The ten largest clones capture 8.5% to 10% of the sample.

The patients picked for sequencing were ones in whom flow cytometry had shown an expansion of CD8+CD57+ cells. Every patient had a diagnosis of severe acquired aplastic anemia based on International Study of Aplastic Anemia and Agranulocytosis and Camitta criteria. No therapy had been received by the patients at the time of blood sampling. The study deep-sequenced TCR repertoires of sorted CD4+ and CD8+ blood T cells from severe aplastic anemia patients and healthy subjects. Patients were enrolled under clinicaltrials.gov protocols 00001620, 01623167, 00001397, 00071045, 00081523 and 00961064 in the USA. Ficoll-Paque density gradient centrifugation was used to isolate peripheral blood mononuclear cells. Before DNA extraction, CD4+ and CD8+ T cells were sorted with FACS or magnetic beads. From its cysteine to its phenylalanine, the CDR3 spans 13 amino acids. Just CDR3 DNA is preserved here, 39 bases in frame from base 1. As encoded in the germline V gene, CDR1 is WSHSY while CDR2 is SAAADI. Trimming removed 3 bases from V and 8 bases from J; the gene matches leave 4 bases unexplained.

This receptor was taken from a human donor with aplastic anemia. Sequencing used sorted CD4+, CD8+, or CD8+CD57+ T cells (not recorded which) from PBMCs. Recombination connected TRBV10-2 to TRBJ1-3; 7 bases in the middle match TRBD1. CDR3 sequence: CASSDFTGDTIYF. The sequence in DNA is TGCGCCAGCAGTGACTTCACAGGGGACACCATATATTTT.